This record looks at one T cell receptor (beta chain) sequence and its context. There is no known antigen for this receptor. Base-call qualities are not available, and no considerably larger clone is one nucleotide away. The trial excluded patients who had a history of autoimmune disease or who were on systemic immunosuppression. Peripheral blood for TCR sequencing was drawn from every dose cohort at baseline, at cycle 4 day 1 and at cycle 7 day 1. The samples were drawn from a first-in-human, open-label, multicenter phase I dose-escalation trial of ivuxolimab. Adults with locally advanced or metastatic melanoma, renal cell carcinoma, hepatocellular carcinoma or head and neck squamous cell carcinoma were enrolled in the trial. Before TCR sequencing, CD4+ and CD8+ T cells were separately sorted from peripheral blood. The sample originates from a study of OX40 agonist ivuxolimab in advanced cancers. For the wider study: Ivuxolimab was a fully human IgG2 agonistic monoclonal antibody targeting the costimulatory receptor OX40 (CD134). Intravenous ivuxolimab was administered to patients every 2 weeks at six dose levels: 0.01, 0.1, 0.3, 1.5, 3 and 10 mg/kg. Of the approximately 53 patients in dose escalation, about 20 had hepatocellular carcinoma, about 15 had melanoma, 9 had renal cell carcinoma and 9 had head and neck cancer. The dose-escalation cohort was 82.7% male with a mean age of approximately 60 years, ranging from 23 to 79. Prior anti-PD-1, anti-PD-L1 or anti-CTLA-4 therapy was permitted, and checkpoint inhibitors had been received by approximately 39% of dose-escalation patients. Partial responses occurred in three dose-escalation patients, of whom one had hepatocellular carcinoma and two had cutaneous melanoma. The purpose of peripheral TCRbeta sequencing was to test whether ivuxolimab changed TCR sequence diversity and led to clonal T-cell expansion. The monotherapy dose-escalation portion (N ≈ 50 patients) of the phase I ivuxolimab trial is reported in the paper.

Genomic DNA was isolated from the sorted cells so that the TCRbeta CDR3 region could be sequenced. The immunoSEQ Assay was used to sequence the TCRbeta CDR3 regions. TCRdb obtained this table from immuneACCESS and retained in-frame rearrangements with V and J assigned. These tables miss some clones; where compared with another copy, unresolved V genes account for less than half of the shortfall, and the remainder is unexplained. The sample table records about 93,000 clones; about 91% of these occur just once. More than 0.5% of the sample belongs to the ten largest clones. On the study overall, not on this receptor specifically: In the 0.1-3.0 mg/kg groups, partial responders had among the lowest normalized peripheral clonal expansion, particularly in CD8+ T cells. Clonal expansion of both CD4+ and CD8+ blood T cells was observed from baseline to week 6 at doses 0.1 to 3.0 mg/kg. Which antigens the clonally expanded peripheral T cells were specific for was not determined. After ivuxolimab, more expanded clones were found on average in CD8+ T cells than in CD4+ T cells. Low levels of normalized T-cell clonal expansion were also shown by some nonresponding patients.

This TCR was recovered from an adult with an advanced solid tumor such as melanoma, head and neck, liver or kidney cancer. Sequenced material: CD4+ or CD8+ T cells sorted from blood, taken in a trial of the OX40 agonist ivuxolimab.

DNA sequence: TGCGCCAGCAGACTTAGCAGCATCAATGAGCAGTTCTTC. Translated, it reads CASRLSSINEQFF. The rearranged segments are TRBV10-1 and TRBJ2-1, with no D gene named confidently. V is pared back by 6 bases and J by 6 bases, with 12 bases lying between the germline termini. CDR1 and CDR2 (WNHNN, SYGVQD) derive from the germline V gene (reference sequence). The CDR3 starts with the cysteine, ends with the phenylalanine, and has 13 residues. Only the CDR3 region is kept as DNA, spanning 39 bases read in frame from base 1.